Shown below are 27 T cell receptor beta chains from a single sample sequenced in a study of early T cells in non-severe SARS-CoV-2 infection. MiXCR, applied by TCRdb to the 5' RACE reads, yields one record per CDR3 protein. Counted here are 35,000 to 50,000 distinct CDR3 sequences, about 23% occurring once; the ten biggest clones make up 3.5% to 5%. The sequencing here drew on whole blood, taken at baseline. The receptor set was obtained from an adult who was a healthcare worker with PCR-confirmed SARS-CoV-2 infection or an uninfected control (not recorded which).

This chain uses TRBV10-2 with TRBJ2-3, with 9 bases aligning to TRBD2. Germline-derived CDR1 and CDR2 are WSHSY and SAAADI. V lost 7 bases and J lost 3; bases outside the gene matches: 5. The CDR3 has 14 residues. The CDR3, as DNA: TGCGCCAGCACCCGGACTAGCGAAACAGATACGCAGTATTTT. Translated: CASTRTSETDTQYF.

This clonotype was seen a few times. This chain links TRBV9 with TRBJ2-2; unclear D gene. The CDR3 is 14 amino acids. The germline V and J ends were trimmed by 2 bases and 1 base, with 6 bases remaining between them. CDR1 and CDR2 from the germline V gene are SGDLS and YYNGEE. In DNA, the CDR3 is TGTGCCAGCAGCGTGGAACTGAACACCGGGGAGCTGTTTTTT. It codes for CASSVELNTGELFF.

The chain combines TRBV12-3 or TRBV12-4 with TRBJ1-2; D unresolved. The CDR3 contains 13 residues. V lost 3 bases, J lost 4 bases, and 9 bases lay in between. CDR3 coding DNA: TGTGCCAGCAGTTTTGCTAAAGGCTATGGCTACACCTTC. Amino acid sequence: CASSFAKGYGYTF.

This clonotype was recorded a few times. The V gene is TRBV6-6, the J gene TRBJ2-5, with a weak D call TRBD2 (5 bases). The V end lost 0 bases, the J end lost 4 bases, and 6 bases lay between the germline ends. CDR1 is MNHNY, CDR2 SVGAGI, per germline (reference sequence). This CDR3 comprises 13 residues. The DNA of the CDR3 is TGTGCCAGCAGTTACTCAGGGAGAGAGACCCAGTACTTC. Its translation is CASSYSGRETQYF.

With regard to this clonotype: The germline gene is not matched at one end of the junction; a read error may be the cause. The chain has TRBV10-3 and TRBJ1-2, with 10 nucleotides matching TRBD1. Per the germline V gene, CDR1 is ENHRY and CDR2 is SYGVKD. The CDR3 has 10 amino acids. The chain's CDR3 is CATGQGGISF. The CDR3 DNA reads TGTGCCACCGGACAGGGGGGAATAAGCTTC.

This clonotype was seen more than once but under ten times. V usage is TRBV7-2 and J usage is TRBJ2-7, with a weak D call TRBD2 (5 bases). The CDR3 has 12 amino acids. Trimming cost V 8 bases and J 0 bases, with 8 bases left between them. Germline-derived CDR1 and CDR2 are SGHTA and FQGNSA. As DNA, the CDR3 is TGTGCCAGCCGGGATAGCTCCTACGAGCAGTACTTC. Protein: CASRDSSYEQYF.

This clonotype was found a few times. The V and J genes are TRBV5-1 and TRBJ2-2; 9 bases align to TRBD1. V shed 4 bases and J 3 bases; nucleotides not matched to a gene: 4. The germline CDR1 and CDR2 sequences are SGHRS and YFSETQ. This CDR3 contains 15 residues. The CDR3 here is CASSQRQGDTGELFF. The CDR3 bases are TGCGCCAGCAGCCAGCGACAGGGGGACACCGGGGAGCTGTTTTTT.

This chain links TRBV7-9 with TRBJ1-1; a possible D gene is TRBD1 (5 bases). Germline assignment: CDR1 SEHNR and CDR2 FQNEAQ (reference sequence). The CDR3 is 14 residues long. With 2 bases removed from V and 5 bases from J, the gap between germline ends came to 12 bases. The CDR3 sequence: CASSLRGAVTEAFF. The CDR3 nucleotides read TGTGCCAGCAGCTTAAGAGGGGCGGTGACTGAAGCTTTCTTT.

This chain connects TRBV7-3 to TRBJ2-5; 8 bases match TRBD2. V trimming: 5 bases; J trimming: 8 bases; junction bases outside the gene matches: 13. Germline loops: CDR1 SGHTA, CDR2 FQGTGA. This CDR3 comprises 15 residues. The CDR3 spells CASSPNAAGGPTQYF. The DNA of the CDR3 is TGTGCCAGCAGCCCTAACGCGGCGGGGGGCCCAACCCAGTACTTC.

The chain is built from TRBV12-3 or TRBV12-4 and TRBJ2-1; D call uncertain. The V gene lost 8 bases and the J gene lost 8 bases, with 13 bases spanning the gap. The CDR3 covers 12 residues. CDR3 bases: TGTGCCAGCTTAGGGTTTTTCGATGAGCAGTTCTTC. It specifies CASLGFFDEQFF.

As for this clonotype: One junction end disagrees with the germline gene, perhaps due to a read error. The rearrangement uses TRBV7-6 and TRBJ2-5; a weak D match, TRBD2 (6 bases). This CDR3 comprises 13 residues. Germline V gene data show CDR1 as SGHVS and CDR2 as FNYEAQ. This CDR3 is CASSPGPGEIQYF. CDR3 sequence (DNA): TGTGCCAGCAGCCCAGGGCCGGGGGAGATCCAGTACTTC.

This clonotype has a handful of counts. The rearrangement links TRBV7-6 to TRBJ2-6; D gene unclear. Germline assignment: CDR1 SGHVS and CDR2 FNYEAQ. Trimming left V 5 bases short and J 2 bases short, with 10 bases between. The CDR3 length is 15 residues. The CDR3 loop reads CASSADITGANVLTF. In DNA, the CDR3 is TGTGCCAGCAGCGCGGATATCACTGGGGCCAACGTCCTGACTTTC.

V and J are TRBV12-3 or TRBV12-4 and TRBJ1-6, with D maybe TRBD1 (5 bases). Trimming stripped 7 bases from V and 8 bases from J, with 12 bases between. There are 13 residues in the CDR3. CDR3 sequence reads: CASNSRADSPLHF. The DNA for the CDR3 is TGTGCCAGCAACTCCAGGGCAGATTCACCCCTCCACTTT.

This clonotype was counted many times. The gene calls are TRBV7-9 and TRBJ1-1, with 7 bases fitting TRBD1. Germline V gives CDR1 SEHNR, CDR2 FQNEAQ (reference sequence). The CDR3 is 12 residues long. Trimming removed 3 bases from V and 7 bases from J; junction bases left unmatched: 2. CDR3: CASSFRGVEAFF. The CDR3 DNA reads TGTGCCAGCAGCTTCAGGGGGGTTGAAGCTTTCTTT.

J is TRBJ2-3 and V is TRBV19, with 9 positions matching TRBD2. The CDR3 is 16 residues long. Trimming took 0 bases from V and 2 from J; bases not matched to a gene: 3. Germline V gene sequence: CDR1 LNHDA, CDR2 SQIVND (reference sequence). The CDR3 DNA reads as TGTGCCAGTAGTATAGATAGCGGGGGACCCACAGATACGCAGTATTTT. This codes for CASSIDSGGPTDTQYF.

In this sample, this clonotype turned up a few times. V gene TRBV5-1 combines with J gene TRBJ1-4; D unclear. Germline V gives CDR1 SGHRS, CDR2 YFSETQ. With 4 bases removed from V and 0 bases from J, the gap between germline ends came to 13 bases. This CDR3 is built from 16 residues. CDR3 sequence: CASSPLSPATNEKLFF. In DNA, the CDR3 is TGCGCCAGCAGCCCCCTCTCCCCTGCAACTAATGAAAAACTGTTTTTT.

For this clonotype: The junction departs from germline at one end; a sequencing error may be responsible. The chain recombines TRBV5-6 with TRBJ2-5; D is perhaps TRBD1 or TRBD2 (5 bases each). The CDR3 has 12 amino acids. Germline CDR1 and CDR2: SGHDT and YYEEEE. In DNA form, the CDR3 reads TGTGTCAGCAGCTTGATGGGGGTGGCCCAGTACTTC. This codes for CVSSLMGVAQYF.

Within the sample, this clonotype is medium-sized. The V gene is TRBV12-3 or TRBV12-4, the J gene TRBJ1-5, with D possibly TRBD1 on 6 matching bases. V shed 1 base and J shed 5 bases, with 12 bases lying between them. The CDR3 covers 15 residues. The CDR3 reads CASSLGGLADQPQHF. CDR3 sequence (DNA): TGTGCCAGCAGTTTAGGGGGGCTGGCGGATCAGCCCCAGCATTTT.

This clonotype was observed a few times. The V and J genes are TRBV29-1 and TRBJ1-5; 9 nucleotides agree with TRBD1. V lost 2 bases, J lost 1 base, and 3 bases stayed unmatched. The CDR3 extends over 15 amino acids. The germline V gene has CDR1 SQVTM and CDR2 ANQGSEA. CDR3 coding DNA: TGCAGCGTTGAAATGGGGACAGGGAGCAATCAGCCCCAGCATTTT. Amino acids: CSVEMGTGSNQPQHF.

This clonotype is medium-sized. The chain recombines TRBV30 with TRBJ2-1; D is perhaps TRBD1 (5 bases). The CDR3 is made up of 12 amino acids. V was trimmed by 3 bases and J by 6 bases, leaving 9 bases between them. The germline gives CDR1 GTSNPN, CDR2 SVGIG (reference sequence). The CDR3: CAWSLDSNEQFF. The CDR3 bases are TGTGCCTGGAGCCTAGACAGCAATGAGCAGTTCTTC.

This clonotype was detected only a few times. Here the CDR3 reads CASSAPGGETQYF. For the CDR3, the DNA is TGTGCCAGCAGCGCCCCGGGAGGGGAGACCCAGTACTTC. The genes are TRBV9 and TRBJ2-5; TRBD2 matches at 8 bases. V gave up 3 bases and J gave up 5 bases; unmatched junction bases: 3. Germline V gene lookup returns CDR1 SGDLS and CDR2 YYNGEE. The CDR3 loop spans 13 amino acids.

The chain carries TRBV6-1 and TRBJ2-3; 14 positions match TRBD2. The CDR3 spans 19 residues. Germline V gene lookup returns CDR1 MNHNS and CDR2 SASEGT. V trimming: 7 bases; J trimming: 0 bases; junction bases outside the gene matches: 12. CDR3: CASIFLGLAGGSSTDTQYF. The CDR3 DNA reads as TGTGCCAGCATATTCCTTGGACTAGCGGGGGGATCTAGCACAGATACGCAGTATTTT.

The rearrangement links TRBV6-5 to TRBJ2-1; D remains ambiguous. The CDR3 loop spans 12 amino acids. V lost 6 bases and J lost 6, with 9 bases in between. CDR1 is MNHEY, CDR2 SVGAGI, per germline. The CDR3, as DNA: TGTGCCAGCAGCCTCAATTTCAATGAGCAGTTCTTC. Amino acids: CASSLNFNEQFF.

CDR3 protein: CSALKHQGMNTEAFF. The CDR3 DNA follows: TGCAGTGCTCTTAAGCATCAGGGGATGAACACTGAAGCTTTCTTT. The genes are TRBV20-1 and TRBJ1-1; D might be TRBD1 (6 bases). CDR1 is DFQATT, CDR2 SNEGSKA, per germline (reference sequence). V lost 5 bases and J lost 0, with 16 bases in between. The CDR3 contains 15 residues.

This chain's CDR3 is CASSLGAETYEQYF. Here the CDR3 DNA reads TGTGCCAGCAGTCTAGGGGCAGAAACCTACGAGCAGTACTTC. The chain carries TRBV7-2 and TRBJ2-7, with a possible D match to TRBD1 (5 bases). Trimming stripped 6 bases from V and 2 bases from J, with 14 bases between. The V gene's germline CDR1 is SGHTA and CDR2 FQGNSA. The CDR3 runs to 14 residues.

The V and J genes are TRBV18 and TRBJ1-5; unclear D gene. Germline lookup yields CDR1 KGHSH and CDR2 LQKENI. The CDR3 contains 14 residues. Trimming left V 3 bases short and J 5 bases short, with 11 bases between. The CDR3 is CASSPYREDQPQHF. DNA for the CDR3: TGTGCCAGCTCACCCTACCGGGAGGATCAGCCCCAGCATTTT.

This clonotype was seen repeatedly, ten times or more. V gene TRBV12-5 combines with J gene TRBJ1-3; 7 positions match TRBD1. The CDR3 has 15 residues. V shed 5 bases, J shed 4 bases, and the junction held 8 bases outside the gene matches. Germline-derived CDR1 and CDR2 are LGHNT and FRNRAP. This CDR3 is CASGLPTGPGNTIYF. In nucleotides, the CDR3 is TGTGCTAGTGGTCTACCGACAGGGCCAGGAAACACCATATATTTT.